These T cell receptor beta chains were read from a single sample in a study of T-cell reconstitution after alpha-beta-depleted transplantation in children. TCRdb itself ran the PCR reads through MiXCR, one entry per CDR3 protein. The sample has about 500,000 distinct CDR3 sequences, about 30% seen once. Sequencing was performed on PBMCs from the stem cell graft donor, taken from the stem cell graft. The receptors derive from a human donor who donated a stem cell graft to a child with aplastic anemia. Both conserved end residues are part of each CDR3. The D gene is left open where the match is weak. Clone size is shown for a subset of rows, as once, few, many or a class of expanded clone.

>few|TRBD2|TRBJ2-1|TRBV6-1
CASRQGASGLNEQFF
TGTGCCAGCAGACAGGGAGCTAGCGGGCTAAATGAGCAGTTCTTC
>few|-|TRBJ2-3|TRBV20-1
CSARRDPPGDTQYF
TGCAGTGCCCGACGGGACCCTCCTGGAGATACGCAGTATTTT
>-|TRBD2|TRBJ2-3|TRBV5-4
CASSYGGAGGASTDTQYF
TGTGCCAGCAGCTACGGGGGAGCGGGGGGGGCTAGCACAGATACGCAGTATTTT
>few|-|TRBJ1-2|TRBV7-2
CASSSLRRDLPGGYTF
TGTGCCAGCAGCTCTCTAAGGCGAGATCTCCCGGGGGGCTACACCTTC
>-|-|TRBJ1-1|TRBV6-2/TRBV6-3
CASSPPDTATEAFF
TGTGCCAGCAGCCCGCCTGACACTGCCACTGAAGCTTTCTTT
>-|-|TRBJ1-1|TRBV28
CASSLVERARGRAFF
TGTGCCAGCAGTTTGGTGGAAAGGGCTCGGGGTAGAGCTTTCTTT
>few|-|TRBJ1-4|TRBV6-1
CASSAFWGGEKLFF
TGTGCCAGCAGTGCCTTCTGGGGGGGTGAAAAACTGTTTTTT
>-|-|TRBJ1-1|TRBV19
CASRIDRNTEAFF
TGTGCCAGTAGGATAGACAGGAACACTGAAGCTTTCTTT
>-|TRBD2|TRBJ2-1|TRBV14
CASSQEGVPEREGPRDNEQFF
TGTGCCAGCAGCCAAGAAGGAGTTCCGGAGCGGGAGGGCCCAAGAGACAATGAGCAGTTCTTC
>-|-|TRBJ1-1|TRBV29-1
CSAAPRGANTEAFF
TGCAGCGCAGCCCCTAGGGGGGCGAACACTGAAGCTTTCTTT
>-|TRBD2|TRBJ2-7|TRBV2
CASCSSGRANPTYEQYF
TGTGCCAGCTGCTCGAGCGGGAGGGCCAATCCGACCTACGAGCAGTACTTC
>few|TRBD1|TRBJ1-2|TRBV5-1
CASSWDRGPSGYTF
TGCGCCAGCAGCTGGGACAGGGGGCCGAGTGGCTACACCTTC
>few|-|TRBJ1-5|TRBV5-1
CASSPGTSNQPQHF
TGCGCCAGCAGTCCAGGGACTAGCAATCAGCCCCAGCATTTT
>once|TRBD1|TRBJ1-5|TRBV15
CATSSKNRGGNQPQHF
TGTGCCACCAGCAGTAAGAACAGGGGAGGCAATCAGCCCCAGCATTTT
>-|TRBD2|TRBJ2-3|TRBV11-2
CASSFLIAGGPGKDTQYF
TGTGCCAGCAGCTTCTTAATAGCGGGAGGGCCTGGGAAAGATACGCAGTATTTT
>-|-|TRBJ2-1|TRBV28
CASSPTIRNEQFF
TGTGCCAGCAGTCCCACGATTCGGAATGAGCAGTTCTTC
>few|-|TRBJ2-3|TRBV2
CASSEALTTDTQYF
TGTGCCAGCAGTGAAGCGCTTACCACAGATACGCAGTATTTT
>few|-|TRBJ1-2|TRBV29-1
CSVAFEGGYTF
TGCAGCGTTGCGTTCGAGGGGGGCTACACCTTC
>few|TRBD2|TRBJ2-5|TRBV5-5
CASSKGTSGAQAQYF
TGTGCCAGCAGCAAAGGGACTAGCGGAGCCCAAGCCCAGTACTTC
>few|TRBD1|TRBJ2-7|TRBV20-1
CSARPGTESSYEQYF
TGCAGTGCTAGACCCGGGACAGAGTCCTCCTACGAGCAGTACTTC
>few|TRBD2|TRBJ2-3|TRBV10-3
CAISESGAGASRYF
TGTGCCATCAGTGAGTCCGGTGCGGGAGCCAGTCGGTATTTT
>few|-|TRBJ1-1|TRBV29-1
CSVPHCPMNTEAFF
TGCAGCGTCCCCCACTGCCCCATGAACACTGAAGCTTTCTTT
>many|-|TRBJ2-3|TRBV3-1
CASSQLAMQYF
TGTGCCAGCAGCCAACTAGCGATGCAGTATTTT
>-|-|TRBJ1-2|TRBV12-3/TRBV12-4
CASSPQGPIGYTF
TGTGCCAGCAGTCCACAGGGACCTATAGGCTACACCTTC